These 25 T cell receptor beta chains were all obtained from the same sample, sequenced in a study of cytomegalovirus exposure and HLA in healthy donors. PCR primers comprised 60 Vbeta and 13 Jbeta primers. TCRdb's copy holds only in-frame clones and misses some; the assay was immunoSEQ multiplex PCR. The sample has roughly 150,000 clones, about three quarters seen once; the top ten hold 1.3% to 1.5%. Sequencing input: PBMCs. The receptors come from a man aged 18 to 29 in good health and CMV-seronegative.

This chain joins TRBV13 and TRBJ2-7; D remains unclear. CDR3 length: 14 residues. Germline CDR1 and CDR2: PRHDT and FYEKMQ (reference sequence). V was clipped by 5 bases and J by 4 bases, with 15 bases between them. The DNA of the CDR3 is TGTGCCAGCAGCCCCCCCCGCGGTGCTTACGAGCAGTACTTC. It specifies CASSPPRGAYEQYF. The variable domain in full, completed from reference TRBV13 and TRBJ2-7, reads AAGVIQSPRHLIKEKRETATLKCYPIPRHDTVYWYQQGPGQDPQFLISFYEKMQSDKGSIPDRFSAQQFSDYHSELNMSSLELGDSALYFCASSPPRGAYEQYFGPGTRLTVT.

The V call is TRBV19, the J call TRBJ2-7; 7 nucleotides line up with TRBD1. V was clipped by 1 base and J by 3 bases; unmatched bases: 12. The CDR3 totals 17 residues. Germline assignment: CDR1 LNHDA and CDR2 SQIVND (reference sequence). The CDR3: CASSIGTGYGERYEQYF. The DNA of the CDR3 is TGTGCCAGTAGTATAGGGACAGGTTACGGGGAACGCTACGAGCAGTACTTC. Using reference TRBV19 and TRBJ2-7 for the parts outside the CDR3, the full variable domain is DGGITQSPKYLFRKEGQNVTLSCEQNLNHDAMYWYRQDPGQGLRLIYYSQIVNDFQKGDIAEGYSVSREKKESFPLTVTSAQKNPTAFYLCASSIGTGYGERYEQYFGPGTRLTVT.

The chain employs TRBV5-1 and TRBJ2-2; possible D gene TRBD1, 5 bases. In germline, CDR1 is SGHRS, CDR2 YFSETQ. The length of the CDR3 is 14 residues. V lost 6 bases and J lost 10, with 19 bases in between. The DNA of the CDR3 is TGCGCCAGCACCGGAGACAGCGCCACCCTGGAGCTGTTTTTT. Protein sequence: CASTGDSATLELFF.

CDR3 nucleotides: TGCGCCAGCAGCTTAGATTGGGGACAGGGACCTCCTAGCACAGATACGCAGTATTTT. It is translated as CASSLDWGQGPPSTDTQYF. The chain has TRBV5-1 and TRBJ2-3; 9 positions match TRBD1. Germline values: CDR1 SGHRS, CDR2 YFSETQ. The CDR3 length is 19 residues. The V and J ends lost 2 bases and 0 bases, in that order; junction bases with no gene match: 13.

The chain employs TRBV7-2 and TRBJ1-6, with 8 nucleotides matching TRBD1. Losses at the gene ends were 2 bases for V and 10 bases for J; bases not matched to a gene: 7. The CDR3 is made up of 15 amino acids. The germline gives CDR1 SGHTA, CDR2 FQGNSA. Here the CDR3 reads CASSLMGQEGSPLHF. CDR3 nucleotide sequence: TGTGCCAGCAGCTTAATGGGACAGGAGGGATCACCCCTCCACTTT.

The chain carries TRBV2 and TRBJ2-3, with TRBD2 identical over 7 bases. The V gene end was trimmed by 8 bases and the J gene end by 6 bases; junction bases not matched to a gene: 8. The CDR3 spans 13 residues. Per the germline V gene, CDR1 is SNHLY and CDR2 is FYNNEI. CDR3 bases: TGTGCCAGCGAGGCGGTGGGAGGGGATACGCAGTATTTT. This translates into CASEAVGGDTQYF.

The chain is built from TRBV5-4 and TRBJ2-7, with 8 bases that match TRBD1. There are 15 residues in the CDR3. Germline CDR1 SGHNT, CDR2 YYREEE (reference sequence). The V gene end was trimmed by 3 bases and the J gene end by 6 bases; junction bases not matched to a gene: 11. The CDR3 nucleotides read TGTGCCAGCAGCTCGGAGGGGGACAGGAAGTTCGAGCAGTACTTC. Its protein is CASSSEGDRKFEQYF.

The chain combines TRBV7-9 with TRBJ2-7, with TRBD2 as a possible D gene (5 bases). Germline V gene data show CDR1 as SEHNR and CDR2 as FQNEAQ (reference sequence). The CDR3 runs to 15 residues. Trimming removed 1 base at V and 2 bases at J, with 12 bases between. The CDR3: CASSLDGEQTYEQYF. The DNA of the CDR3 is TGTGCCAGCAGCTTAGATGGGGAGCAGACCTACGAGCAGTACTTC. Full variable domain (rest looked up from reference TRBV7-9 and TRBJ2-7): DTGVSQNPRHKITKRGQNVTFRCDPISEHNRLYWYRQTLGQGPEFLTYFQNEAQLEKSRLLSDRFSAERPKGSFSTLEIQRTEQGDSAMYLCASSLDGEQTYEQYFGPGTRLTVT.

V usage is TRBV6-5 and J usage is TRBJ2-1; 9 nucleotides agree with TRBD1. The CDR3 is 15 amino acids. The germline V gene encodes CDR1 MNHEY and CDR2 SVGAGI. Trimming cost V 6 bases and J 3 bases; bases outside gene matches: 6. CDR3 amino acids: CASSDRDRVYNEQFF. The CDR3 DNA reads as TGTGCCAGCAGCGACCGGGACAGGGTCTACAATGAGCAGTTCTTC.

The sample holds one count of this clone. V and J are TRBV29-1 and TRBJ1-2; D not resolved. Germline V gene sequence: CDR1 SQVTM, CDR2 ANQGSEA. V was cut by 0 bases and J by 6 bases, with 11 bases left in between. This CDR3 comprises 13 residues. The CDR3 loop reads CSVEDNIGDGYTF. The CDR3 DNA follows: TGCAGCGTTGAAGATAACATCGGGGATGGCTACACCTTC.

The genes are TRBV27 and TRBJ2-7, with 11 bases that match TRBD2. Germline lookup yields CDR1 MNHEY and CDR2 SMNVEV (reference sequence). This CDR3 spans 14 amino acids. V was clipped by 5 bases and J by 2 bases; unmatched bases: 2. The CDR3 spells CASSTSGSAYEQYF. The CDR3 nucleotides read TGTGCCAGCAGTACTAGCGGGAGCGCCTACGAGCAGTACTTC.

This clone was detected a few times. V usage is TRBV2 and J usage is TRBJ1-2; D uncertain. Germline CDR1 is SNHLY and CDR2 is FYNNEI. CDR3 size: 15 residues. V was cut by 11 bases and J by 1 base, with 20 bases left in between. The CDR3 coding sequence is TGTGCCGGGCCCCGACCTGGAATCCTTAACTATGGCTACACCTTC. Translation gives CAGPRPGILNYGYTF. The full variable domain, rest sourced from reference TRBV2 and TRBJ1-2, is EPEVTQTPSHQVTQMGQEVILRCVPISNHLYFYWYRQILGQKVEFLVSFYNNEISEKSEIFDDQFSVERPDGSNFTLKIRSTKLEDSAMYFCAGPRPGILNYGYTFGSGTRLTVV.

The J gene is TRBJ1-1, the V gene TRBV28, with D possibly TRBD1 on 6 matching bases. The germline V and J ends were trimmed by 2 bases and 11 bases, with 15 bases remaining between them. Germline V CDR1 and CDR2: MDHEN, SYDVKM. This CDR3 is 13 amino acids long. CDR3 sequence reads: CASSLAYRTEAFF. In DNA form, the CDR3 reads TGTGCCAGCAGTTTAGCCTACCGGACAGAGGCTTTCTTT.

The V and J genes are TRBV19 and TRBJ2-1; 11 bases map to TRBD2. CDR1 and CDR2 from the germline V gene are LNHDA and SQIVND (reference sequence). V lost 5 bases and J lost 6; bases outside the gene matches: 15. CDR3 size: 18 residues. The CDR3, as DNA: TGTGCCAGTAGTTATACCGGGACTAGCGGCCAGGGAGTCAATGAGCAGTTCTTC. This encodes CASSYTGTSGQGVNEQFF. Complete variable domain (other parts from reference TRBV19 and TRBJ2-1): DGGITQSPKYLFRKEGQNVTLSCEQNLNHDAMYWYRQDPGQGLRLIYYSQIVNDFQKGDIAEGYSVSREKKESFPLTVTSAQKNPTAFYLCASSYTGTSGQGVNEQFFGPGTRLTVL.

This chain links TRBV6-1 with TRBJ2-2, with TRBD2 matching over 8 bases. Per germline, CDR1 MNHNS and CDR2 SASEGT. The V gene end was trimmed by 0 bases and the J gene end by 16 bases; junction bases not matched to a gene: 22. This CDR3 has 18 residues. CDR3: CASSEARRMPSGPSGEFF. CDR3 nucleotide sequence: TGTGCCAGCAGTGAAGCGCGTCGTATGCCTAGCGGGCCGTCAGGGGAGTTTTTT.

This chain uses TRBV7-9 with TRBJ2-7; perhaps TRBD2 as D (7 bases). Trimming stripped 4 bases from V and 0 bases from J, with 22 bases between. Germline V gene sequence: CDR1 SEHNR, CDR2 FQNEAQ (reference sequence). This CDR3 region has 18 residues. Written as DNA, the CDR3 is TGTGCCAGCAGCTCAATATCCTTTAGGGGGAGGGGCTCCTACGAGCAGTACTTC. Encoded protein: CASSSISFRGRGSYEQYF.

This clone was seen more than once but under ten times. V is TRBV20-1 and J is TRBJ1-4; 7 bases agree with TRBD1. Losses at the gene ends were 2 bases for V and 16 bases for J; bases not matched to a gene: 7. The CDR3 covers 11 residues. The germline V gene has CDR1 DFQATT and CDR2 SNEGSKA (reference sequence). CDR3 protein: CSARTRGQEFF. DNA for the CDR3: TGCAGTGCTAGAACAAGGGGGCAGGAGTTTTTT.

This clone has just one count. The J gene is TRBJ2-7, the V gene TRBV10-3; D is unclear. Germline values: CDR1 ENHRY, CDR2 SYGVKD. The CDR3 runs to 17 residues. Deletions cut 4 bases from V and 0 bases from J, with 19 bases between. The CDR3 DNA is TGTGCCATCAGTGTCCTCCCGGTCGCAGAGGACTCCTACGAGCAGTACTTC. It encodes CAISVLPVAEDSYEQYF.

The V and J genes are TRBV27 and TRBJ2-7; TRBD2 aligns across 12 bases. Germline V gene sequence: CDR1 MNHEY, CDR2 SMNVEV (reference sequence). The V segment lost 5 bases and the J segment 2 bases; nucleotides outside the gene matches: 7. The CDR3 length is 16 residues. The CDR3 is CASSPDLAGGAYEQYF. The CDR3 DNA is TGTGCCAGCAGTCCCGACCTAGCGGGAGGGGCCTACGAGCAGTACTTC.

This clone came up a few times. The V and J genes are TRBV7-9 and TRBJ1-1, with TRBD1 identical over 8 bases. V lost 3 bases, J lost 1 base, and 7 bases stayed unmatched. The CDR3 sequence is 16 residues long. CDR1 and CDR2 from the germline V gene are SEHNR and FQNEAQ (reference sequence). This chain's CDR3 is CASSFDLGQGNTEAFF. CDR3 bases: TGTGCCAGCAGCTTCGACCTCGGACAGGGGAACACTGAAGCTTTCTTT.

The chain carries TRBV7-9 and TRBJ2-1; tentatively, D is TRBD2 (5 bases). This CDR3 comprises 14 residues. Germline assignment: CDR1 SEHNR and CDR2 FQNEAQ (reference sequence). Trimming stripped 3 bases from V and 4 bases from J, with 10 bases between. Here the CDR3 DNA reads TGTGCCAGCAGCTTTAGGACTGATTACAATGAGCAGTTCTTC. Its translation: CASSFRTDYNEQFF. Drawing the rest from reference TRBV7-9 and TRBJ2-1, the complete variable domain is DTGVSQNPRHKITKRGQNVTFRCDPISEHNRLYWYRQTLGQGPEFLTYFQNEAQLEKSRLLSDRFSAERPKGSFSTLEIQRTEQGDSAMYLCASSFRTDYNEQFFGPGTRLTVL.

The V gene is TRBV27, the J gene TRBJ2-4, with D maybe TRBD1 (5 bases). The CDR3 is made up of 18 amino acids. Trimming stripped 9 bases from V and 4 bases from J, with 28 bases between. CDR1 MNHEY and CDR2 SMNVEV come from the germline V gene (reference sequence). The CDR3 sequence is CASSRAASGAQIKNIQYF. CDR3 DNA sequence: TGTGCCAGTTCCCGGGCCGCCTCTGGGGCCCAAATTAAAAACATTCAGTACTTC.

The genes are TRBV7-9 and TRBJ2-2; D might be TRBD2 (6 bases). The V and J ends lost 9 bases and 4 bases respectively, with 18 bases between them. Per germline, CDR1 SEHNR and CDR2 FQNEAQ (reference sequence). There are 15 residues in the CDR3. CDR3 sequence: CASVREARSTGELFF. The CDR3 DNA reads TGTGCCAGTGTAAGGGAGGCGCGGAGCACCGGGGAGCTGTTTTTT.

The chain has TRBV6-5 and TRBJ1-5; possibly TRBD1 for D (5 bases). Germline lookup yields CDR1 MNHEY and CDR2 SVGAGI. Trimming shortened V by 2 bases and J by 7 bases, and 12 bases separated the two germline ends. The length of the CDR3 is 14 residues. CDR3 coding DNA: TGTGCCAGCAGTTACATGAACAAGGGGCAGCCCCAGCATTTT. Protein sequence: CASSYMNKGQPQHF.

The rearrangement joins TRBV5-4 to TRBJ2-1, with 8 bases identical to TRBD2. The CDR3 is made up of 15 amino acids. Unmatched junction bases numbered 6, after V lost 2 bases and J lost 5 bases. The germline gives CDR1 SGHNT, CDR2 YYREEE (reference sequence). The CDR3 DNA is TGTGCCAGCAGCTTCGGGAGGGCCCACAACAATGAGCAGTTCTTC. Its translation is CASSFGRAHNNEQFF.